This T cell receptor (beta chain) was captured by sequencing in a study of cytomegalovirus exposure and HLA in healthy donors. Trimming took off 3 bases at V and 3 bases at J, with 12 bases between the two ends. The CDR3 sequence is 14 residues long. Germline V CDR1 and CDR2: SGHDT, YYEEEE. This clone was picked up a small number of times. Donors came from a validation cohort of 95 to 150 subjects, distinct from the first 666-subject cohort. Repertoires were generated with immunoSEQ multiplex PCR, while TCRdb's copy carries only in-frame clones and drops some. Counted here are about 250,000 clones, more than 85% occurring once; the ten biggest clones make up 12%.

The origin of this receptor is a man aged 18 to 29 in good health and CMV-seropositive. The chain is built from TRBV5-6 and TRBJ1-2; TRBD1 might be the D (5 bases). What was sequenced was PBMCs. CDR3 amino acids: CASSSIGGDYGYTF. DNA of the CDR3: TGTGCCAGCAGCTCTATCGGGGGGGACTATGGCTACACCTTC.